This T cell receptor (beta chain) comes out of a study of T cells in Graves' hyperthyroidism and ophthalmopathy. Study-level background: Any treatment followed the collection of peripheral blood at initial diagnosis.

The CDR3 regions of TCR beta were amplified from RNA transcripts. An initial round of RT-PCR targeting the TCR CDR3 relied on the HTBI primer set. TCRdb processed the multiplex PCR reads anew with MiXCR; each CDR3 protein has one entry. The sample consists of 500,000 to 550,000 distinct CDR3 sequences, more than 20% of them appearing once. With regard to this clonotype: What it binds is not known.

V was trimmed by 5 bases and J by 3 bases, leaving 13 bases between them. Germline assignment: CDR1 SGHAT and CDR2 FQDESV (reference sequence). The CDR3 has 14 amino acids. Regarding the study as a whole: Blood samples included most of the expanded thyroid clonotypes exceeding 0.001.

Diagnosis of hyperthyroidism was new in patients aged 18 to 65, and its duration was under 2 months. The authors obtained PBMCs from around 10 ml of fresh peripheral blood. Sequencing was carried out using blood. The rearrangement uses TRBV11-1 and TRBJ1-1, with D uncertain. This clonotype was sampled from a man younger than 35 with Graves' hyperthyroidism. CDR3 nucleotide sequence: TGTGCCAGCAGCCCCCCGCAGGAGTACACTGAAGCTTTCTTT. Its protein product is CASSPPQEYTEAFF.